The rows below give T cell receptor beta chains drawn from one sample of a study of cytomegalovirus exposure and HLA in healthy donors. Generated by immunoSEQ multiplex PCR, the TCRdb table keeps only in-frame clones and is missing some. The sample has 200,000 or so clones; roughly 83% are singletons. Input material: PBMCs. The receptors here all came from a boy between 5 and 17 years old in good health and CMV-seronegative. The CDR3 runs from the conserved cysteine through the conserved F or W. The D gene is left open where the match is weak. Clone size is shown for a subset of rows, as once, few, many or a class of expanded clone.

TRBD2 | TRBJ2-5 | TRBV11-3 | NA | CASSFRTSGGAWETQYF | TGTGCCAGCAGCTTTCGGACTAGCGGGGGGGCCTGGGAGACCCAGTACTTC
NA | TRBJ1-5 | TRBV5-6 | NA | CASSLVGHQPQHF | TGTGCCAGCAGCTTGGTGGGGCACCAGCCCCAGCATTTT
NA | TRBJ2-2 | TRBV4-1 | NA | CASSPVAKWTGELFF | TGCGCCAGCAGCCCAGTCGCCAAGTGGACCGGGGAGCTGTTTTTT
TRBD1 | TRBJ2-7 | TRBV6-5 | once | CASSLVGQRDYEQYF | TGTGCCAGCAGCCTCGTGGGACAGAGAGACTACGAGCAGTACTTC
NA | TRBJ2-1 | TRBV7-8 | NA | CASSLGWSGLSYNEQFF | TGTGCCAGCAGCTTAGGGTGGAGCGGGCTCTCCTACAATGAGCAGTTCTTC
TRBD1 | TRBJ1-1 | TRBV11-2 | NA | CASSSYRGRLDDTEAFF | TGTGCCAGCAGTTCGTACAGGGGGAGGTTAGACGACACTGAAGCTTTCTTT
TRBD2 | TRBJ2-2 | TRBV2 | NA | CASSVPSGGDLSTGELFF | TGTGCCAGCAGTGTTCCTAGCGGGGGGGACCTGAGCACCGGGGAGCTGTTTTTT
NA | TRBJ2-7 | TRBV10-3 | NA | CAAQDRTYEQYF | TGTGCCGCACAAGACAGAACCTACGAGCAGTACTTC
TRBD2 | TRBJ2-1 | TRBV29-1 | NA | CSVEGPGLAGAREQFF | TGCAGCGTTGAAGGTCCTGGACTAGCGGGAGCCCGGGAGCAGTTCTTC
TRBD2 | TRBJ2-7 | TRBV4-1 | NA | CASSQQNAGDEQYF | TGCGCCAGCAGCCAACAAAACGCGGGGGACGAGCAGTACTTC
NA | TRBJ1-5 | TRBV20-1 | NA | CSATLPEPQHF | TGCAGTGCTACGCTCCCAGAGCCCCAGCATTTT
NA | TRBJ1-2 | TRBV29-1 | NA | CSVDTEAGANYGYTF | TGCAGCGTTGACACGGAGGCGGGAGCTAACTATGGCTACACCTTC
NA | TRBJ1-4 | TRBV27 | NA | CASGDLWGEKLFF | TGTGCCAGCGGGGACTTGTGGGGTGAAAAACTGTTTTTT
NA | TRBJ2-2 | TRBV6-5 | NA | CASRRTLNTGELFF | TGTGCCAGCAGACGGACTTTGAACACCGGGGAGCTGTTTTTT
NA | TRBJ2-1 | TRBV7-6 | NA | CASSLGGGGSYNEQFF | TGTGCCAGCAGCCTAGGCGGAGGTGGGTCCTACAATGAGCAGTTCTTC
NA | TRBJ2-3 | TRBV11-3 | once | CASSSFSDTQYF | TGTGCCAGCAGCTCTTTCTCAGATACGCAGTATTTT
NA | TRBJ2-7 | TRBV6-5 | NA | CASRQRGSRSYEQYF | TGTGCCAGCAGGCAGAGGGGGTCTCGGTCCTACGAGCAGTACTTC
TRBD2 | TRBJ2-1 | TRBV6-5 | NA | CASSPRLAGEQFF | TGTGCCAGCAGTCCCAGACTAGCGGGTGAGCAGTTCTTC
TRBD1 | TRBJ1-1 | TRBV27 | NA | CASSFGSDYRGNTEAFF | TGTGCCAGCAGTTTCGGATCAGATTACAGGGGGAACACTGAAGCTTTCTTT
TRBD1 | TRBJ2-7 | TRBV6-5 | NA | CASSGTGEEYEQYF | TGTGCCAGCAGTGGGACAGGGGAGGAGTACGAGCAGTACTTC
TRBD1 | TRBJ1-1 | TRBV19 | NA | CASSRGQGSPEAFF | TGTGCCAGTAGTAGGGGACAGGGATCCCCTGAAGCTTTCTTT
NA | TRBJ2-5 | TRBV6-4 | once | CASSDYFNVRSQGGETQYF | TGTGCCAGCAGTGACTACTTCAATGTTAGATCGCAGGGTGGCGAGACCCAGTACTTC
NA | TRBJ2-7 | TRBV5-6 | once | CASSFVLGGPNASYEQYF | TGTGCCAGCAGCTTCGTTTTAGGTGGGCCGAACGCCTCCTACGAGCAGTACTTC
NA | TRBJ1-5 | TRBV28 | NA | CASSSYRNNQPQHF | TGTGCCAGCAGTTCGTACAGGAACAATCAGCCCCAGCATTTT
NA | TRBJ2-7 | TRBV30 | NA | CAWSARGFGRPYEQYF | TGTGCCTGGAGCGCCCGGGGTTTTGGAAGACCCTACGAGCAGTACTTC
NA | TRBJ1-2 | TRBV5-6 | few | CASTSPKDRYGYTF | TGTGCCAGCACCTCTCCTAAGGACAGATATGGCTACACCTTC
NA | TRBJ2-1 | TRBV29-1 | NA | CSVVGSSYNEQFF | TGCAGCGTTGTGGGGAGCTCCTACAATGAGCAGTTCTTC
TRBD2 | TRBJ2-7 | TRBV30 | NA | CAWKRLAGVEWGEQYF | TGTGCCTGGAAGAGACTAGCGGGGGTCGAATGGGGAGAGCAGTACTTC
TRBD1 | TRBJ1-2 | TRBV20-1 | NA | CSAGGQGGYTF | TGCAGTGCTGGGGGACAGGGGGGCTACACCTTC
NA | TRBJ2-7 | TRBV29-1 | NA | CSVGGSSYEQYF | TGCAGCGTTGGCGGTAGCTCCTACGAGCAGTACTTC
TRBD2 | TRBJ2-7 | TRBV27 | NA | CASGDLGGGEQYF | TGTGCCAGCGGGGACTTGGGGGGGGGCGAGCAGTACTTC
NA | TRBJ1-2 | TRBV2 | NA | CASRSGVFNLNYGYTF | TGTGCCAGCAGGTCCGGAGTATTCAACCTTAACTATGGCTACACCTTC
NA | TRBJ2-2 | TRBV30 | once | CAWNRGLAGELFF | TGTGCCTGGAACCGAGGGTTGGCCGGGGAGCTGTTTTTT
NA | TRBJ1-1 | TRBV18 | NA | CASSPSGQNTEAFF | TGTGCCAGCTCACCATCGGGACAGAACACTGAAGCTTTCTTT
NA | TRBJ2-3 | TRBV30 | NA | CAWSAGGLGTQYF | TGTGCCTGGAGTGCGGGGGGCCTTGGTACGCAGTATTTT
NA | TRBJ2-7 | TRBV10-3 | NA | CAIRNFTYEQYF | TGTGCCATCAGGAACTTTACTTACGAGCAGTACTTC
TRBD1 | TRBJ1-1 | TRBV19 | NA | CASSPDRANTEAFF | TGTGCCAGTAGCCCGGACAGGGCGAACACTGAAGCTTTCTTT
NA | TRBJ2-1 | TRBV19 | NA | CASSIAQGKGEQFF | TGTGCCAGTAGTATAGCACAGGGAAAGGGTGAGCAGTTCTTC
NA | TRBJ1-2 | TRBV27 | once | CASSFRDTGRRGYTF | TGTGCCAGCAGTTTCCGGGACACAGGGCGACGTGGCTACACCTTC
TRBD1 | TRBJ1-2 | TRBV5-6 | NA | CASSRDRFYGYTF | TGTGCCAGCAGCAGGGACAGATTCTATGGCTACACCTTC
NA | TRBJ2-1 | TRBV5-1 | once | CASSPQGEGFEEQFF | TGCGCCAGCAGCCCTCAGGGTGAAGGGTTCGAGGAGCAGTTCTTC